The T cell receptor (beta chain) described here comes from a study of cytomegalovirus exposure and HLA in healthy donors. The PCR employed 60 Vbeta primers together with 13 Jbeta primers. Some clones are missing from TCRdb's copy, which holds only in-frame ones; the method was immunoSEQ multiplex PCR. The sample shows about 120,000 clones, 75% to 85% of them seen only once. Sequencing was carried out using PBMCs. This receptor was taken from a man in his forties in good health and CMV-seronegative.

The CDR3 here is CASSLSSGTNTGELFF. The CDR3, as DNA: TGTGCCAGCAGTCTATCTAGCGGGACCAACACCGGGGAGCTGTTTTTT. V is TRBV11-2 and J is TRBJ2-2; 9 bases map to TRBD2. This CDR3 comprises 16 residues. Looked up from germline, CDR1 is SGHAT and CDR2 is FQNNGV. V was pared by 6 bases and J by 2 bases, with 7 bases of the junction left unmatched.